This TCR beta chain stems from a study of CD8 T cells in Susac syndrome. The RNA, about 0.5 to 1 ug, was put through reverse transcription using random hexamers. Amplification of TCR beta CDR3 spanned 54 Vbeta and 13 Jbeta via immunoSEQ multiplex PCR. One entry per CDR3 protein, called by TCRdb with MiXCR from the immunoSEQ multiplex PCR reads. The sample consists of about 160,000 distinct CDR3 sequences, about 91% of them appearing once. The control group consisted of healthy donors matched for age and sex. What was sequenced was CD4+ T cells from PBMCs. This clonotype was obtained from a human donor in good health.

The CDR3 loop reads CASSSTLRASLADEQFF. Written as DNA, the CDR3 is TGTGCCAGCAGTTCGACACTTAGGGCCTCCCTGGCGGATGAGCAGTTCTTC. The J gene is TRBJ2-1, the V gene TRBV28, with D unresolved. Germline V gives CDR1 MDHEN, CDR2 SYDVKM. The CDR3 runs to 17 residues. Trimming removed 4 bases from V and 8 bases from J, with 24 bases in between.